These T cell receptor beta chains were read from a single sample in a study of cytomegalovirus exposure and HLA in healthy donors. Assay used: immunoSEQ multiplex PCR; TCRdb lists only in-frame clones, some missing. Its table lists roughly 79,000 clones. Material: PBMCs. All receptors derive from a man aged 25-40 years in good health and CMV-seronegative. The CDR3 runs from the conserved cysteine through the conserved F or W. D genes are given only for firm matches.

TRBV5-6	TRBD1	TRBJ1-1	TGTGCCAGCAGCTTTGGACAGGTACTGCATGAAGCTTTCTTT	CASSFGQVLHEAFF
TRBV7-8	-	TRBJ1-1	TGTGCCAGCAGCCATCGAAAGGGTCGGGGAACATTGGAAGAAGCTTTCTTT	CASSHRKGRGTLEEAFF
TRBV27	TRBD1	TRBJ2-1	TGTGCCAGCAGGGACAGGGCGCCCTACAATGAGCAGTTCTTC	CASRDRAPYNEQFF
TRBV5-1	-	TRBJ2-2	TGCGCCAGCAGCTTGATGGACACCTACACCGGGGAGCTGTTTTTT	CASSLMDTYTGELFF
TRBV6-1	-	TRBJ2-5	TGTGCCAGCAGTGCCACCTGGGGCTTGGTGGAGACCCAGTACTTC	CASSATWGLVETQYF
TRBV5-1	TRBD2	TRBJ2-2	TGCGCCAGCAGCGGGAGGGCCGACACCGGGGAGCTGTTTTTT	CASSGRADTGELFF
TRBV18	TRBD1	TRBJ1-2	TGTGCCAGCTCAGCTTCCAGGGGGTCCTATGGCTACACCTTC	CASSASRGSYGYTF
TRBV29-1	TRBD1	TRBJ1-1	TGCAGCCTATCCAGGGGGGTGACTGAAGCTTTCTTT	CSLSRGVTEAFF
TRBV15	-	TRBJ1-3	TGTGCCACCAGCAGAGATCAGCGGCAGATGATTCCCTCTGGAAACACCATATATTTT	CATSRDQRQMIPSGNTIYF
TRBV5-1	TRBD1	TRBJ2-2	TGCGCCAGCAGGACGAATCGGGACAGGGGGACCGGGGAGCTGTTTTTT	CASRTNRDRGTGELFF
TRBV11-3	-	TRBJ1-2	TGTGCCAGCAGCTTAGACAGGGGTTATGGCTACACCTTC	CASSLDRGYGYTF
TRBV5-1	TRBD1	TRBJ2-1	TGCGCCAGCAGCCTGGGACAGTCCTACAATGAGCAGTTCTTC	CASSLGQSYNEQFF
TRBV9	TRBD2	TRBJ2-7	TGTGCCAGCAGCGTTGGGGGGCCAGCGGGGGTCGACGAGCAGTACTTC	CASSVGGPAGVDEQYF
TRBV29-1	TRBD1	TRBJ2-7	TGCAGCGTTGAACCCGGGACAGGTTTTGGCGAGCAGTACTTC	CSVEPGTGFGEQYF
TRBV18	TRBD2	TRBJ2-1	TGTGCCAGCTCACCTGGGACTAGCGGGAGAGTTGATGAGCAGTTCTTC	CASSPGTSGRVDEQFF
TRBV11-2	-	TRBJ2-7	TGTGCCAGCAGCTTGAGTAGAACCGAGCAGTACTTC	CASSLSRTEQYF